This TCR beta chain was obtained from a study of blood T cell repertoires in COVID-19. In the authors' workflow: Estimated nucleated cell counts came from reference gene primer amplification. The protocol was immunoSEQ multiplex PCR, while the TCRdb copy is restricted to in-frame clones and leaves out a portion. That table furnishes V, J and clone size, whereas the DNA furnished D and trimming. The top ten clones hold 2.8% of a sample with about 270,000 clones, more than 85% of them seen once. Germline values: CDR1 SGHAT, CDR2 FQNNGV. The CDR3 spans 15 residues. The V gene lost 5 bases and the J gene lost 0 bases, with 12 bases spanning the gap.

The receptor was derived from a man aged 35-49 years who had been exposed to COVID-19. The chain recombines TRBV11-2 with TRBJ2-3; D unresolved. The sequencing sample was made of PBMCs or T cells enriched from blood (not recorded which). CDR3 in DNA: TGTGCCAGCAGCCGCTTACAAAGAAGCACAGATACGCAGTATTTT. This sequence encodes CASSRLQRSTDTQYF.